Presented here are 18 T cell receptor beta chains from one specimen sequenced in a study of T cells in localized non-small cell lung cancer. The method was immunoSEQ multiplex PCR; TCRdb's version includes in-frame clones alone and lacks a portion of them. The sample consists of around 54,000 clones, roughly 89% of them appearing once. Sample: peripheral blood, taken before any cancer treatment. Receptor source: a male donor aged 60 or older with stage III squamous cell lung carcinoma.

The chain couples TRBV11-3 to TRBJ2-5, with 14 nucleotides matching TRBD2. Germline values: CDR1 SGHNT, CDR2 YENEEA. J was trimmed by 4 bases and V by 5 bases; bases with no gene match: 3. This CDR3 is built from 15 residues. The CDR3 loop is CASSQGLAGGETQYF. In nucleotides, the CDR3 is TGTGCCAGCAGCCAAGGACTAGCGGGAGGAGAGACCCAGTACTTC.

This chain links TRBV28 with TRBJ2-7, with 9 bases lining up with TRBD1. This CDR3 has 13 residues. The V and J ends lost 6 bases and 12 bases, in that order; junction bases with no gene match: 12. Germline V gene data show CDR1 as MDHEN and CDR2 as SYDVKM. The CDR3 nucleotides read TGTGCCAGCAGCCTCCGGGACAGGGAGAAGAGGTACTTC. This gives the protein CASSLRDREKRYF.

CDR3 region: CATGGGFQPQHF. As DNA, the CDR3 is TGTGCCACCGGGGGGGGGTTCCAGCCCCAGCATTTT. The chain recombines TRBV19 with TRBJ1-5, with D perhaps TRBD1 (5 bases). The CDR3 is made up of 12 amino acids. From germline, CDR1 is LNHDA and CDR2 SQIVND (reference sequence). Trimming left V 10 bases short and J 7 bases short, with 14 bases between.

The rearrangement joins TRBV27 to TRBJ2-1; TRBD1 or TRBD2 may be the D gene (5 bases each). V was cut by 8 bases and J by 9 bases, with 26 bases left in between. The CDR3 covers 16 residues. In germline, CDR1 is MNHEY, CDR2 SMNVEV (reference sequence). In DNA form, the CDR3 reads TGTGCCAGCCATCCTGTAACGGGGCTTCATTCCAGTGAGCAGTTCTTC. As protein: CASHPVTGLHSSEQFF.

The rearrangement links TRBV30 to TRBJ2-1; 7 nucleotides match TRBD2. In germline, CDR1 is GTSNPN, CDR2 SVGIG (reference sequence). Losses at the gene ends were 4 bases for V and 1 base for J; bases not matched to a gene: 4. The CDR3 runs 14 residues. CDR3 loop: CAWISGGSYNEQFF. The CDR3, as DNA: TGTGCCTGGATTTCGGGGGGTTCCTACAATGAGCAGTTCTTC. The full variable domain, with the rest looked up from reference TRBV30 and TRBJ2-1, is SQTIHQWPATLVQPVGSPLSLECTVEGTSNPNLYWYRQAAGRGLQLLFYSVGIGQISSEVPQNLSASRPQDRQFILSSKKLLLSDSGFYLCAWISGGSYNEQFFGPGTRLTVL.

V and J are TRBV30 and TRBJ1-1; D not resolved. V lost 0 bases, J lost 3 bases, and 8 bases lay in between. Per germline, CDR1 GTSNPN and CDR2 SVGIG (reference sequence). The CDR3 consists of 13 residues. CDR3: CAWSVGIDTEAFF. The CDR3 DNA sequence: TGTGCCTGGAGTGTCGGCATCGACACTGAAGCTTTCTTT.

This chain joins TRBV5-1 and TRBJ2-5, with D tentatively TRBD2 (6 bases). The length of the CDR3 is 16 residues. Germline V lookup: CDR1 SGHRS, CDR2 YFSETQ. Trimming left V 0 bases short and J 5 bases short, with 17 bases between. Written as DNA, the CDR3 is TGCGCCAGCAGCTTGGACACGGCGGGGCAACAGGAGACCCAGTACTTC. It translates to CASSLDTAGQQETQYF.

V usage is TRBV19 and J usage is TRBJ1-4, with D maybe TRBD1 (5 bases). The CDR3 loop spans 14 amino acids. V was shortened by 0 bases and J by 7 bases, with 9 bases between the two germline ends. Germline V gives CDR1 LNHDA, CDR2 SQIVND (reference sequence). The CDR3 protein is CASSIDHGTEKLFF. CDR3 DNA sequence: TGTGCCAGTAGTATAGATCACGGGACTGAAAAACTGTTTTTT.

The chain links TRBV6-5 to TRBJ2-3; 8 bases fit TRBD1. J was trimmed by 2 bases and V by 7 bases; bases with no gene match: 8. Per the germline V gene, CDR1 is MNHEY and CDR2 is SVGAGI. CDR3 length equals 15 residues. The CDR3 is CASKLMGQATDTQYF. The CDR3 DNA reads as TGTGCCAGCAAGTTAATGGGACAGGCCACAGATACGCAGTATTTT.

This clone was found once. J is TRBJ1-1 and V is TRBV30, with a weak D call TRBD1 (5 bases). This CDR3 contains 16 residues. V was pared by 0 bases and J by 3 bases, with 17 bases between. Germline CDR1 GTSNPN, CDR2 SVGIG (reference sequence). CDR3 residues: CAWSVRVVGVDTEAFF. The CDR3 coding sequence is TGTGCCTGGAGTGTCAGGGTCGTTGGAGTGGACACTGAAGCTTTCTTT.

The sample holds one count of this clone. The rearrangement joins TRBV18 to TRBJ2-5; D gene ambiguous. Germline V gene data show CDR1 as KGHSH and CDR2 as LQKENI. This CDR3 is built from 15 residues. V gave up 3 bases and J gave up 1 base, with 12 bases separating them. CDR3 residues: CASSPELTSQETQYF. The CDR3 DNA sequence: TGTGCCAGCTCACCGGAATTAACAAGCCAAGAGACCCAGTACTTC.

The rearrangement joins TRBV18 to TRBJ2-2, with D possibly TRBD2 on 6 matching bases. The ends were cut back, 3 bases at V and 6 bases at J, with 14 bases in the middle. Germline V lookup: CDR1 KGHSH, CDR2 LQKENI. The CDR3 sequence is 15 residues long. The CDR3 sequence is CASSPTMGGAGELFF. Written as DNA, the CDR3 is TGTGCCAGCTCACCGACGATGGGGGGAGCCGGGGAGCTGTTTTTT.

The CDR3 here is CASSRTDGAPYEQYF. The CDR3 DNA reads TGTGCCAGCAGCCGCACGGACGGAGCCCCTTACGAGCAGTACTTC. J is TRBJ2-7 and V is TRBV4-2, with no clear D. Germline V gene data show CDR1 as LGHNA and CDR2 as YNFKEQ. There are 15 residues in the CDR3. Trimming stripped 4 bases from V and 4 bases from J, with 17 bases between.

The V call is TRBV9, the J call TRBJ1-2; D unclear. Trimming left V 0 bases short and J 5 bases short, with 11 bases between. Germline V gene sequence: CDR1 SGDLS, CDR2 YYNGEE. The CDR3 runs 14 residues. CDR3 protein: CASSVVEGQYGYTF. The CDR3 DNA is TGTGCCAGCAGCGTAGTGGAAGGGCAATATGGCTACACCTTC.

This rearrangement joins TRBV2 to TRBJ1-1, with a tentative D call TRBD1 (5 bases). Germline CDR1 and CDR2: SNHLY and FYNNEI. This CDR3 spans 17 amino acids. The germline V and J ends were trimmed by 5 bases and 0 bases, with 19 bases remaining between them. The CDR3 nucleotides read TGTGCCAGCAGTCCTGAAATAGCAGGGCTTATGAACACTGAAGCTTTCTTT. It specifies CASSPEIAGLMNTEAFF.

The V call is TRBV5-6, the J call TRBJ2-2; D not certain. The CDR3 length is 14 residues. CDR1 is SGHDT and CDR2 is YYEEEE in the germline V gene. Trimming cost V 4 bases and J 1 base, with 8 bases left between them. CDR3 loop: CASSLPGNTGELFF. The CDR3 DNA is TGTGCCAGCAGCCTCCCAGGGAACACCGGGGAGCTGTTTTTT.

V gene TRBV7-2 combines with J gene TRBJ2-2; D perhaps matches TRBD2 (6 bases). Trimming stripped 0 bases from V and 5 bases from J, with 19 bases between. CDR3 length: 18 residues. CDR1 and CDR2 from the germline V gene are SGHTA and FQGNSA. DNA of the CDR3: TGTGCCAGCAGCTTAGCGTTTGCGACGGGACTTAGGACCGGGGAGCTGTTTTTT. Its translation is CASSLAFATGLRTGELFF.

This clone was observed a single time. The V call is TRBV6-1, the J call TRBJ2-7; no firm D call. Germline V lookup: CDR1 MNHNS, CDR2 SASEGT. The CDR3 has 11 amino acids. V was trimmed by 1 base and J by 5 bases, leaving 3 bases between them. CDR3 loop: CASSEVHEQYF. The CDR3, as DNA: TGTGCCAGCAGTGAAGTCCACGAGCAGTACTTC.